The 11 T cell receptor beta chains presented below share a single source sample, sequenced in a study of cytomegalovirus exposure and HLA in healthy donors (dated by TCRdb to between 2016 and 2019). The method was the immunoSEQ multiplex PCR assay. For the multiplex PCR, a mixture combining 60 forward primers for TCR Vbeta segments and 13 reverse primers for TCR Jbeta segments was used. Held by TCRdb, this immuneACCESS table contains in-frame sequences only and omits some clones. Under half of the omission traces to an unresolved V gene where checked; the cause of the rest is unknown. This sample holds about 260,000 clones; approximately 84% were observed only once. More than 1.5% of the sample comes from the top ten. Source material: PBMCs. These TCRs come from a woman aged 40 to 55 in good health and CMV-seropositive.

The chain carries TRBV27 and TRBJ2-7; TRBD2 aligns across 9 bases. CDR1 and CDR2 (germline): MNHEY, SMNVEV (reference sequence). V lost 0 bases, J lost 9 bases, and 12 bases stayed unmatched. The CDR3 is 16 amino acids. The CDR3 region is CASSLSLPGAGGLQYF. In DNA, the CDR3 is TGTGCCAGCAGTTTATCTTTGCCGGGGGCGGGAGGGCTGCAGTACTTC.

This rearrangement joins TRBV18 to TRBJ2-7; perhaps TRBD1 as D (7 bases). This CDR3 comprises 15 residues. V lost 3 bases and J lost 7, with 19 bases in between. Germline V gene data show CDR1 as KGHSH and CDR2 as LQKENI. CDR3 protein: CASSPQVEGAQEQYF. The CDR3 coding sequence is TGTGCCAGCTCACCCCAGGTGGAGGGGGCGCAGGAGCAGTACTTC. Supplemented by reference TRBV18 and TRBJ2-7, the full variable domain reads NAGVMQNPRHLVRRRGQEARLRCSPMKGHSHVYWYRQLPEEGLKFMVYLQKENIIDESGMPKERFSAEFPKEGPSILRIQQVVRGDSAAYFCASSPQVEGAQEQYFGPGTRLTVT.

The genes are TRBV25-1 and TRBJ1-4, with a possible D match to TRBD1 (6 bases). The CDR3 sequence is 15 residues long. The V and J ends lost 4 bases and 0 bases respectively, with 9 bases between them. CDR1 and CDR2 (germline): MGHDK, SYGVNS. In nucleotides, the CDR3 is TGTGCCAGCAGTGTAGGGACAACAACTAATGAAAAACTGTTTTTT. Protein sequence: CASSVGTTTNEKLFF.

The J gene is TRBJ2-7, the V gene TRBV18; the D is unclear. Trimming removed 2 bases at V and 5 bases at J, with 16 bases between. CDR1 is KGHSH, CDR2 LQKENI, per germline. This CDR3 spans 15 amino acids. The CDR3 loop is CASSPFVETPNEQYF. The CDR3 region has the DNA TGTGCCAGCTCACCATTTGTAGAAACCCCAAACGAGCAGTACTTC. The whole variable domain, filled in from reference TRBV18 and TRBJ2-7, reads NAGVMQNPRHLVRRRGQEARLRCSPMKGHSHVYWYRQLPEEGLKFMVYLQKENIIDESGMPKERFSAEFPKEGPSILRIQQVVRGDSAAYFCASSPFVETPNEQYFGPGTRLTVT.

This chain joins TRBV11-2 and TRBJ2-5; 13 positions agree with TRBD2. This CDR3 comprises 16 residues. Trimming took 5 bases from V and 2 from J; bases not matched to a gene: 5. CDR1 is SGHAT and CDR2 is FQNNGV in the germline V gene. The CDR3 DNA is TGTGCCAGCAGCGGGCGGACTAGCGGGAGTCAAGAGACCCAGTACTTC. Its translation: CASSGRTSGSQETQYF.

The rearrangement joins TRBV19 to TRBJ2-7; 7 bases align to TRBD2. V gave up 6 bases and J gave up 2 bases; unmatched junction bases: 4. Per the germline V gene, CDR1 is LNHDA and CDR2 is SQIVND (reference sequence). The CDR3 contains 13 residues. In DNA, the CDR3 is TGTGCCAGTAGCCCGGCGGGGGCCTACGAGCAGTACTTC. Translating it yields CASSPAGAYEQYF.

The V and J genes are TRBV7-2 and TRBJ1-2; D ambiguous. Trimming stripped 4 bases from V and 2 bases from J, with 14 bases between. CDR3 length: 15 residues. CDR1 is SGHTA, CDR2 FQGNSA, per germline. CDR3 DNA: TGTGCCAGCAGCTCTACGGCAGGCTCCAACTATGGCTACACCTTC. Amino acids: CASSSTAGSNYGYTF.

The chain is built from TRBV19 and TRBJ2-5, with D perhaps TRBD2 (6 bases). The CDR3 runs 14 residues. Germline V CDR1 and CDR2: LNHDA, SQIVND (reference sequence). The germline V and J ends were trimmed by 5 bases and 2 bases, with 12 bases remaining between them. The CDR3 region is CASSPSSVQETQYF. The DNA of the CDR3 is TGTGCCAGTAGTCCATCTAGCGTACAAGAGACCCAGTACTTC.

V usage is TRBV2 and J usage is TRBJ1-1; weak D call: TRBD1 (6 bases). The CDR3 is 15 residues long. Trimming removed 7 bases at V and 3 bases at J, with 18 bases between. CDR1 and CDR2 from the germline V gene are SNHLY and FYNNEI. CDR3 nucleotides: TGTGCCAGCACTGGACAGAGGGGTCGGGACACTGAAGCTTTCTTT. The encoded protein is CASTGQRGRDTEAFF.

The chain carries TRBV19 and TRBJ2-3, with 10 bases that match TRBD1. The germline V gene has CDR1 LNHDA and CDR2 SQIVND (reference sequence). The CDR3 loop spans 15 amino acids. The trim removed 7 bases at V and 6 bases at J, leaving 10 bases unmatched. The CDR3 sequence: CASTIGGQGMDTQYF. In DNA form, the CDR3 reads TGTGCCAGTACCATTGGGGGACAGGGGATGGATACGCAGTATTTT.

This chain joins TRBV6-1 and TRBJ1-2; 10 bases are shared with TRBD1. Germline values: CDR1 MNHNS, CDR2 SASEGT. CDR3 size: 15 residues. V gave up 5 bases and J gave up 6 bases; unmatched junction bases: 9. In DNA form, the CDR3 reads TGTGCCAGCAGTTCATCCGGGACAGGGGTCGATGGCTACACCTTC. Translated: CASSSSGTGVDGYTF.